The clone carrying this TCR beta chain was seen only a few times. Its antigen remains unknown. The junction departs from germline at one end; a sequencing error may be responsible. This record comes from a study of cytomegalovirus exposure and HLA in healthy donors. General study points: In a later analysis, TCR association rates varied by HLA locus: DRB1 most, HLA-C fewest. Common viral pathogens seemed to be connected with several of the most significant clusters, according to a later analysis. A later analysis linked a missense variant in DCLRE1C to the trimming of TCR beta V and J genes.

It was with 60 Vbeta and 13 Jbeta primers that the PCR ran. Assay used: immunoSEQ multiplex PCR; TCRdb lists only in-frame clones, some missing. The sample shows 110,000 or so clones, around 77% of them seen only once. Per the germline V gene, CDR1 is SEHNR and CDR2 is FQNEAQ (reference sequence). The CDR3 loop spans 15 amino acids. The sequenced material came from PBMCs. This rearrangement joins TRBV7-9 to TRBJ2-7, with TRBD1 identical over 7 bases. The receptor's source is a woman in her 30s in good health and CMV-seropositive. CDR3 protein: CSSSLGSRQGGGQYF. CDR3 DNA: TGTTCCAGCAGCTTAGGGTCGAGACAGGGTGGCGGGCAGTACTTC.